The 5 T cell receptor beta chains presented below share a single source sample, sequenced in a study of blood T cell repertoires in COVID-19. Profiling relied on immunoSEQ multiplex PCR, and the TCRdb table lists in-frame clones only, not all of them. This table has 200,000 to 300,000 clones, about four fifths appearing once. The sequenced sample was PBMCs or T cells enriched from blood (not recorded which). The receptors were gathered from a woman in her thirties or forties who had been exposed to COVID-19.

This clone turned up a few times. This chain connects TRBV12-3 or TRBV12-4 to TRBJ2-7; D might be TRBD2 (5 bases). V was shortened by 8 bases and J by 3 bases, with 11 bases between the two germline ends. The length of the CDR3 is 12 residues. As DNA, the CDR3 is TGTGCCAGCGCCCTAGCCCTCTACGAGCAGTACTTC. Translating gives CASALALYEQYF.

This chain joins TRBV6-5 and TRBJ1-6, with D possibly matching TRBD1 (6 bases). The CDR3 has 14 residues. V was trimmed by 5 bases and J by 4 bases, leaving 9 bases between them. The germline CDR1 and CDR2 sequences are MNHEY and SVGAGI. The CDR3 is CASSPGQYNSPLHF. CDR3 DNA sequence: TGTGCCAGCAGTCCTGGACAGTATAATTCACCCCTCCACTTT.

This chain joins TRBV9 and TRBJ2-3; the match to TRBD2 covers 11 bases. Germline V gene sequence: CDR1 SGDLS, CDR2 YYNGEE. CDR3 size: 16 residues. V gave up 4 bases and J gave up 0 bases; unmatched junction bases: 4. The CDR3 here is CASSPVAGGSTDTQYF. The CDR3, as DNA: TGTGCCAGCAGCCCGGTAGCGGGGGGGAGCACAGATACGCAGTATTTT.

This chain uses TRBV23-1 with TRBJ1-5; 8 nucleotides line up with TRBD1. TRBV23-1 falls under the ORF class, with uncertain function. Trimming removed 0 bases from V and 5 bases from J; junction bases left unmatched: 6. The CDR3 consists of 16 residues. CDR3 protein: CASSQSFGQGHQPQHF. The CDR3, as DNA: TGCGCCAGCAGTCAATCTTTCGGACAGGGTCATCAGCCCCAGCATTTT.

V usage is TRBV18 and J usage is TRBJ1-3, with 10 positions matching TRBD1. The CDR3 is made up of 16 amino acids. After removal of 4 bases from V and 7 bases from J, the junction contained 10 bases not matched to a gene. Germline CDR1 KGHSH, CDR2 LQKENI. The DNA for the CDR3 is TGTGCCAGCTCACGGACAGGGGGACAGGTCGGGAACACCATATATTTT. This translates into CASSRTGGQVGNTIYF.